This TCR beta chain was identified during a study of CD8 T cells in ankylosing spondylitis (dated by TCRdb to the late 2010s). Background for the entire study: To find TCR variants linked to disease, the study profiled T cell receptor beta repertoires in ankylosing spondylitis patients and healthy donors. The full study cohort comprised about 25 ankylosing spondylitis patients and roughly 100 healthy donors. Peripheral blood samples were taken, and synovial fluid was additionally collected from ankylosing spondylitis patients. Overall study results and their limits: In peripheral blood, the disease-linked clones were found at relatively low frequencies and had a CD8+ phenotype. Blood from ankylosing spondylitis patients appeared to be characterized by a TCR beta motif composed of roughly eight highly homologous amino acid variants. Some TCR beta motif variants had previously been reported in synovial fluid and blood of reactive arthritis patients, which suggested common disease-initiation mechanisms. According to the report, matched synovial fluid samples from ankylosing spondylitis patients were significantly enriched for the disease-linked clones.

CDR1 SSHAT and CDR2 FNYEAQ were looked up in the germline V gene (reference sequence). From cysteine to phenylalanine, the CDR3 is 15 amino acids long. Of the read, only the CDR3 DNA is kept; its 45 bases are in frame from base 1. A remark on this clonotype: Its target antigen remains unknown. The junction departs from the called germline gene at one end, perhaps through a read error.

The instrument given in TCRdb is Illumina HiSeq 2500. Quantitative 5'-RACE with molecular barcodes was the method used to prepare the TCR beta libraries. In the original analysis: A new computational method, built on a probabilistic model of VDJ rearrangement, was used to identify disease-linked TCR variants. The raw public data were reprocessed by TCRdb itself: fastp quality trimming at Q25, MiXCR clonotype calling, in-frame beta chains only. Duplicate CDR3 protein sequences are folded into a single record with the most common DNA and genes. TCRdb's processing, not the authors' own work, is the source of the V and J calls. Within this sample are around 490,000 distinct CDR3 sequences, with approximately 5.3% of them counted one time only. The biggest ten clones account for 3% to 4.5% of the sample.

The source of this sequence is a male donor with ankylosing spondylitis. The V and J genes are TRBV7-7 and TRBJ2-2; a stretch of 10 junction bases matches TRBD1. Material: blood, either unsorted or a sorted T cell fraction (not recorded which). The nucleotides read TGTGCTAGCAGCTTCGGGGACAGGGGTTCCGGGGAGCTGTTTTTT. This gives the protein CASSFGDRGSGELFF.